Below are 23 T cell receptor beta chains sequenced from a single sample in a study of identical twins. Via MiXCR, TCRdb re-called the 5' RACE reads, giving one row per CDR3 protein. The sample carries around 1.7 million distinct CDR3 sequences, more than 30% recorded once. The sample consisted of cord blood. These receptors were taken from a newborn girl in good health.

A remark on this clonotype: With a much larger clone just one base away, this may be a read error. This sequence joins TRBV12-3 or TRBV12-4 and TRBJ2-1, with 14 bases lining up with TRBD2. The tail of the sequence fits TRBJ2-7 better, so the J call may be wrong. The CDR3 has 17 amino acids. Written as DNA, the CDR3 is TGTGCCAGCAGTTCTCCTCCGGGACTAGCGGGAGTATATGAGCAGTACTTC. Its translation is CASSSPPGLAGVYEQYF.

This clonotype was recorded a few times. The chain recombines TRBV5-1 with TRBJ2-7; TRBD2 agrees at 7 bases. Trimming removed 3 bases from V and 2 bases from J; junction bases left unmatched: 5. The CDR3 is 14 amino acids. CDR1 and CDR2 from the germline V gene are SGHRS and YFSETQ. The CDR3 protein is CASSSLAEAYEQYF. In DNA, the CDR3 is TGCGCCAGCAGCTCCCTAGCGGAGGCCTACGAGCAGTACTTC.

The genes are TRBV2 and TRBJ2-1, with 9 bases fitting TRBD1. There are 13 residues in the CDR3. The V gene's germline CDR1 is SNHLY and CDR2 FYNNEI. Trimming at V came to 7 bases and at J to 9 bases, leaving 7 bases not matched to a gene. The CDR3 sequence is CASNTGGYSEQFF. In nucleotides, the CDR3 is TGTGCCAGCAATACAGGGGGCTATAGTGAGCAGTTCTTC.

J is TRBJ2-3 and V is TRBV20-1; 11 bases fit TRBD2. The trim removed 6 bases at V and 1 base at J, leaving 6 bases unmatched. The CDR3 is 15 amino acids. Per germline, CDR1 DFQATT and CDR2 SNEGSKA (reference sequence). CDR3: CSANGLAGGTDTQYF. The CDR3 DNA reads TGCAGTGCCAATGGACTAGCGGGCGGCACAGATACGCAGTATTTT.

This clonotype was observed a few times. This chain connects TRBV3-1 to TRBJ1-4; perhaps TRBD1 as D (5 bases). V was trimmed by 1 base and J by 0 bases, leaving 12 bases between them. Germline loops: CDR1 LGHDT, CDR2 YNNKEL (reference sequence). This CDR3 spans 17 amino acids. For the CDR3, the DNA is TGTGCCAGCAGCCAAGCATGGGGGGTTGCAACTAATGAAAAACTGTTTTTT. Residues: CASSQAWGVATNEKLFF.

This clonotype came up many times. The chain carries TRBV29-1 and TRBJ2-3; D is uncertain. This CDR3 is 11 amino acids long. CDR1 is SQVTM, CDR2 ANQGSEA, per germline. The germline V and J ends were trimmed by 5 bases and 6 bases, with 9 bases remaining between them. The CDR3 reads CSVKLYDTQYF. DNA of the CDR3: TGCAGCGTTAAGCTCTATGATACGCAGTATTTT.

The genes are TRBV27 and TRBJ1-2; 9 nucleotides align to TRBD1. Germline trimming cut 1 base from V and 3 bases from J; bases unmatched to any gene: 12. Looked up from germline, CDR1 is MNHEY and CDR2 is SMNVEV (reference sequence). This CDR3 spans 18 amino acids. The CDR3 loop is CASSLFRQGVIQDYGYTF. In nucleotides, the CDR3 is TGTGCCAGCAGTTTATTCCGACAGGGGGTAATTCAAGACTATGGCTACACCTTC.

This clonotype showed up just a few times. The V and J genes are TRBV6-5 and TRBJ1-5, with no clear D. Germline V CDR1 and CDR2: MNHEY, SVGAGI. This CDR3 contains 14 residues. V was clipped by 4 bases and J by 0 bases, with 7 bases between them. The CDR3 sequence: CASSSDYSNQPQHF. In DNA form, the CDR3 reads TGTGCCAGCAGTTCAGATTATAGCAATCAGCCCCAGCATTTT.

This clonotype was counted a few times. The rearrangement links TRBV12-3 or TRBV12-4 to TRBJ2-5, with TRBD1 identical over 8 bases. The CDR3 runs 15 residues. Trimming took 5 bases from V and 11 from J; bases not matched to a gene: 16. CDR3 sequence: CASSPIGQGFTKQYF. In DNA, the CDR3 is TGTGCCAGCAGTCCCATCGGACAGGGATTTACGAAGCAGTACTTC.

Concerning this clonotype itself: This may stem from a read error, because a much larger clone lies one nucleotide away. The CDR3 protein is CASSQDASQPTNYGYTF. The CDR3 DNA sequence: TGTGCCAGCAGCCAAGATGCGTCACAGCCTACTAACTATGGCTACACCTTC. The chain links TRBV4-2 to TRBJ1-2; D is undetermined. V was trimmed by 0 bases and J by 0 bases, leaving 14 bases between them. This CDR3 has 17 residues. The germline V gene has CDR1 LGHNA and CDR2 YNFKEQ.

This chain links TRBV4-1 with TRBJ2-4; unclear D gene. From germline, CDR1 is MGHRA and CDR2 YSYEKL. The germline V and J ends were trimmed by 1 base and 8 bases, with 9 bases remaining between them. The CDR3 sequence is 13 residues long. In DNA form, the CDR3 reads TGCGCCAGCAGCCAAGGAATGACCGACATTCAGTACTTC. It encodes CASSQGMTDIQYF.

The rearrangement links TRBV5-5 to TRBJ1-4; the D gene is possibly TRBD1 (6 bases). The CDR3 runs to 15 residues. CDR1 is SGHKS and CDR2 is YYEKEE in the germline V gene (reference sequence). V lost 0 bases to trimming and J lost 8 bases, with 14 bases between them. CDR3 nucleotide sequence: TGTGCCAGCAGCTTGGTCCAGGGGACCGGGGAAAAACTGTTTTTT. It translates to CASSLVQGTGEKLFF.

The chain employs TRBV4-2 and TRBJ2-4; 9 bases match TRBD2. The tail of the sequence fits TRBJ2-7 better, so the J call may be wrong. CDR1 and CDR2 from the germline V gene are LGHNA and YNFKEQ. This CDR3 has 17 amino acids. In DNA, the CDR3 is TGTGCCAGCAGCCAAGGGGATAGCGGGAGTTACTGGTACGAGCAGTACTTC. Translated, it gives CASSQGDSGSYWYEQYF.

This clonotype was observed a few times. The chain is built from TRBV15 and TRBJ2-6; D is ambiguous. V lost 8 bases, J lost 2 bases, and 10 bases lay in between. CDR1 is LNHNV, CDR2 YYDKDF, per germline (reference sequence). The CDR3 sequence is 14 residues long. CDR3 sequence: CATVRLAGANVLTF. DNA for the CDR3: TGTGCCACCGTCCGGCTAGCTGGGGCCAACGTCCTGACTTTC. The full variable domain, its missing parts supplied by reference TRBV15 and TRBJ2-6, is DAMVIQNPRYQVTQFGKPVTLSCSQTLNHNVMYWYQQKSSQAPKLLFHYYDKDFNNEADTPDNFQSRRPNTSFCFLDIRSPGLGDTAMYLCATVRLAGANVLTFGAGSRLTVL.

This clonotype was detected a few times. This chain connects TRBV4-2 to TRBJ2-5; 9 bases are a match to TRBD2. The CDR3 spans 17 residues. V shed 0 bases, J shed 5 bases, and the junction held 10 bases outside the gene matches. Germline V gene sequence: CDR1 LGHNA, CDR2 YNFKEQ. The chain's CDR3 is CASSQDPAGGRGETQYF. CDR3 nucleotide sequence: TGTGCCAGCAGCCAAGATCCGGCGGGGGGGCGTGGGGAGACCCAGTACTTC.

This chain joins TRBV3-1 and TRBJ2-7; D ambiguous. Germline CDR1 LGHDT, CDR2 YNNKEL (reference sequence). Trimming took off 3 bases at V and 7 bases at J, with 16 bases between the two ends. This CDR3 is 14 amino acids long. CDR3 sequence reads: CASSHRGTNNEQYF. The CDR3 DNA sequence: TGTGCCAGCAGCCACAGAGGAACAAACAATGAGCAGTACTTC.

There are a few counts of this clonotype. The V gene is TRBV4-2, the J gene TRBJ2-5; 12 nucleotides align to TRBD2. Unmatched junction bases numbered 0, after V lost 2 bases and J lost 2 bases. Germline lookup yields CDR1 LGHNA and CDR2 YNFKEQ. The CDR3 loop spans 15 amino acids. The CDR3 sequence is CASSQTSGGQETQYF. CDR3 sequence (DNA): TGTGCCAGCAGCCAAACTAGCGGGGGGCAAGAGACCCAGTACTTC.

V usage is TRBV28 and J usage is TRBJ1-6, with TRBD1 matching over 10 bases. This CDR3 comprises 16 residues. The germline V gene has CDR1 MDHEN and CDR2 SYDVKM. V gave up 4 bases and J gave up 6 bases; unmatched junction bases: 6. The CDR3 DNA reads TGTGCCAGCAGTTCACCCGGGACAGGGGCTAATTCACCCCTCCACTTT. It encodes CASSSPGTGANSPLHF.

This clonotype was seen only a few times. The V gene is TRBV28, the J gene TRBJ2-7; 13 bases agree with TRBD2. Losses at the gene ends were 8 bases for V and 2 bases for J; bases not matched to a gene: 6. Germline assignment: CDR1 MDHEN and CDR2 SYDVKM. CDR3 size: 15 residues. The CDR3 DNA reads TGTGCCAGCGGTCGACTAGCGGGAGGCACCTACGAGCAGTACTTC. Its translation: CASGRLAGGTYEQYF.

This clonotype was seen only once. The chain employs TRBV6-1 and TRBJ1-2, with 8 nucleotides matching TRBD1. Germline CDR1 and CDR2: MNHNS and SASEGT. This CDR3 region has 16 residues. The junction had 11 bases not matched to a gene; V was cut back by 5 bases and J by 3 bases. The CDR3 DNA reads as TGTGCCAGCAGTCCGAACCAGGGGGCCCCTTACTATGGCTACACCTTC. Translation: CASSPNQGAPYYGYTF.

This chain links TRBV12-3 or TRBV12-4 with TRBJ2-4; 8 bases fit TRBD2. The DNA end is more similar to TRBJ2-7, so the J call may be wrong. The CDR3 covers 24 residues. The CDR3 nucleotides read TGTGCCAGCAGTTTAGGGGCCCTAACTTTGAGGAAAAGCGGGGGCCTCCCCTTGACCTACGAGCAGTACTTC. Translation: CASSLGALTLRKSGGLPLTYEQYF.

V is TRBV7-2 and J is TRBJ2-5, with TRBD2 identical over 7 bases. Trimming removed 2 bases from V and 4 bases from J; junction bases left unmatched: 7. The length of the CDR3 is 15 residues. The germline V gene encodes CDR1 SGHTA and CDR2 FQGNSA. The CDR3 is CASSLPSAGVETQYF. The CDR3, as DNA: TGTGCCAGCAGCTTACCTTCGGCGGGAGTAGAGACCCAGTACTTC.

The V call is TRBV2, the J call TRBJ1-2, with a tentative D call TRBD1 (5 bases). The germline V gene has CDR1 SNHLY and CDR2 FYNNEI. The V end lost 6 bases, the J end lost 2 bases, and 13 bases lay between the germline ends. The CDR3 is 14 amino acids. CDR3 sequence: CASREQDLNYGYTF. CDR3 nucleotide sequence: TGTGCCAGCAGGGAACAGGACCTGAACTATGGCTACACCTTC.